This T cell receptor (beta chain) stems from a study of beta chain features in type 1 diabetes. The CDR3 sequence is 16 residues long. Deletions cut 0 bases from V and 2 bases from J, with 11 bases between. CDR1 is MGHRA and CDR2 is YSYEKL in the germline V gene. This clone appeared a few times. Expressed TCRB transcripts got sequenced, as all isolated RNA was reverse transcribed. Repertoires were generated with immunoSEQ multiplex PCR, while TCRdb's copy carries only in-frame clones and drops some. The data contain around 300,000 clones, approximately 14% of them singletons. The rearrangement joins TRBV4-1 to TRBJ1-3; maybe TRBD1 (5 bases). The clonotype was recovered from a man younger than 40 in good health. Source material: central memory CD4+ T cells from blood. CDR3 loop: CASSQEYSGTGNTIYF. CDR3 coding DNA: TGCGCCAGCAGCCAAGAATATTCAGGGACTGGAAACACCATATATTTT.